Below, 6 T cell receptor beta chains from the same sample are listed, as sequenced in a study of cytomegalovirus exposure and HLA in healthy donors. It was with 60 Vbeta and 13 Jbeta primers that the PCR ran. Clones were sequenced by immunoSEQ multiplex PCR, and TCRdb holds only the in-frame ones, with some missing. Seen here are roughly 140,000 clones, 70% to 80% observed once, and the top ten hold just over 5%. What was sequenced was PBMCs. The receptor source for this set is a male donor in good health and CMV-seronegative.

The V gene is TRBV2, the J gene TRBJ2-5, with D possibly matching TRBD2 (5 bases). The CDR3 is made up of 13 amino acids. In germline, CDR1 is SNHLY, CDR2 FYNNEI. Trimming removed 6 bases from V and 4 bases from J, with 12 bases in between. The CDR3 region has the DNA TGTGCCAGCAGCCCTACTAGAACAGAGACCCAGTACTTC. It encodes CASSPTRTETQYF.

This chain connects TRBV18 to TRBJ2-7; 7 nucleotides agree with TRBD2. Trimming cost V 3 bases and J 0 bases; bases outside gene matches: 5. This CDR3 is 15 amino acids long. Germline V gene data show CDR1 as KGHSH and CDR2 as LQKENI. CDR3 nucleotide sequence: TGTGCCAGCTCACCGTCGGGGGGAAGCTCCTACGAGCAGTACTTC. Its translation: CASSPSGGSSYEQYF.

This chain connects TRBV7-8 to TRBJ1-6; no clear D gene. Looked up from germline, CDR1 is SGHVS and CDR2 is FQNEAQ. Trimming left V 3 bases short and J 8 bases short, with 5 bases between. The CDR3 covers 12 residues. The CDR3 spells CASSLADSPLHF. The CDR3 region has the DNA TGTGCCAGCAGCTTGGCTGATTCACCCCTCCACTTT.

V usage is TRBV7-2 and J usage is TRBJ1-5, with TRBD1 matching over 9 bases. Unmatched junction bases numbered 1, after V lost 1 base and J lost 3 bases. Germline V gene data show CDR1 as SGHTA and CDR2 as FQGNSA. This CDR3 spans 15 amino acids. CDR3 sequence: CASSLGTGDNQPQHF. The CDR3, as DNA: TGTGCCAGCAGCTTAGGGACAGGGGACAATCAGCCCCAGCATTTT.

The table lists this clone with a count of one. J is TRBJ2-6 and V is TRBV6-1; D unresolved. Trimming took 7 bases from V and 4 from J, leaving 14 bases between them. This CDR3 is 15 amino acids long. Looked up from germline, CDR1 is MNHNS and CDR2 is SASEGT. CDR3: CASTLLPTGANVLTF. CDR3 nucleotide sequence: TGTGCCAGCACGTTATTGCCGACAGGGGCCAACGTCCTGACTTTC.

This chain uses TRBV5-1 with TRBJ1-2; D is undetermined. CDR3 size: 16 residues. V was clipped by 0 bases and J by 1 base, with 13 bases between them. Per the germline V gene, CDR1 is SGHRS and CDR2 is YFSETQ. CDR3 amino acids: CASSLDPRSGNYGYTF. CDR3 in DNA: TGCGCCAGCAGCTTGGACCCAAGAAGCGGTAACTATGGCTACACCTTC.